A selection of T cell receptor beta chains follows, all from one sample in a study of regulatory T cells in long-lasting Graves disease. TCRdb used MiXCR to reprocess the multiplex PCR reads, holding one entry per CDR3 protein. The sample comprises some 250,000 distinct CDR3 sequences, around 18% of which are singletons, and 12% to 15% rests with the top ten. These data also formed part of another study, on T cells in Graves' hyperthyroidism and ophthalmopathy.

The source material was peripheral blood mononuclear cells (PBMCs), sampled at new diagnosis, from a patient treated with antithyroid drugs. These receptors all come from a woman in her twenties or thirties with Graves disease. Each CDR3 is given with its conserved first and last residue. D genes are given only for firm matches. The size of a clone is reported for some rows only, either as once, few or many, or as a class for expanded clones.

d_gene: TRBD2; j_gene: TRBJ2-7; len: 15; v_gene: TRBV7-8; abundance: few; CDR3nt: TGTGCCAGCAGCTTAGGTTCTAGCGGAATATACGAGCAGTACTTC; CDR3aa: CASSLGSSGIYEQYF
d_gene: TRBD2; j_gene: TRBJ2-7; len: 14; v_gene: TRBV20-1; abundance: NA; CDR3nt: TGCAGTGCTAGACCCAGCGGGAGGTCATACGAGCAGTACTTC; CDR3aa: CSARPSGRSYEQYF
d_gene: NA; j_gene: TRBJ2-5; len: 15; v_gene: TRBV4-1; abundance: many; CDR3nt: TGCGCCAGCAGCCAGACGGTTGTGTACCAAGAGACCCAGTACTTC; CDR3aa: CASSQTVVYQETQYF
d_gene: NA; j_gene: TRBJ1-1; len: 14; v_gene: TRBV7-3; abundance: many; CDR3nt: TGTGCCAGCACTCCGGGGCGGGGGGACACTGAAGCTTTCTTT; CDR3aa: CASTPGRGDTEAFF
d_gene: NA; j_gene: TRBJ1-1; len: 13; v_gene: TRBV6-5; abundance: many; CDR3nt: TGTGCCAGCAGTTGCCTCCCTAACACTGAAGCTTTCTTT; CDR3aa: CASSCLPNTEAFF
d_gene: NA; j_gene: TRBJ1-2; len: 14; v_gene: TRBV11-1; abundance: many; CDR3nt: TGTGCCAGCAGCCCTCGCGATCCGCGACATGGCTACACCTTC; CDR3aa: CASSPRDPRHGYTF
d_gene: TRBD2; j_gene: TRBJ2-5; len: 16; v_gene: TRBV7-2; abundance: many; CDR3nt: TGTGCCAGCAGCTGGCGACTAGCGGGGAACCAAGAGACCCAGTACTTC; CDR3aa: CASSWRLAGNQETQYF
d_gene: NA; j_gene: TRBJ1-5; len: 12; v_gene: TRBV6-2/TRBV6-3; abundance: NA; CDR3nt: TGTGCCAGCTACACCGGCAATCAGCCCCAGCATTTT; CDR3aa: CASYTGNQPQHF
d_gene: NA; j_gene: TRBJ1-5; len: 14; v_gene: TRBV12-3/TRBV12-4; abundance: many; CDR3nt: TGTGCCAGCACCTCTATGGAGGGGCGACAGCCCCAGCATTTT; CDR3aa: CASTSMEGRQPQHF
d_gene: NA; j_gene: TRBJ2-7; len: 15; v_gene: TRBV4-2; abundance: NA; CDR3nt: TGTGCCAGCAGCCAAGGGGGGACGGCCTTGGGTGAGCAGTACTTC; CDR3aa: CASSQGGTALGEQYF
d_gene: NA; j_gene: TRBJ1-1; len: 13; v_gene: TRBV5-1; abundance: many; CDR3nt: TGCGCCAGCAGCTTGTGGGGGGACGTGGGAGCTTTCTTT; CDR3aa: CASSLWGDVGAFF
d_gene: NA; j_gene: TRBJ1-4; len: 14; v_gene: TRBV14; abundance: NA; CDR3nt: TGTGCCAGCAGCCAATGGGGGGGTAATGAAAAACTGTTTTTT; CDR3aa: CASSQWGGNEKLFF
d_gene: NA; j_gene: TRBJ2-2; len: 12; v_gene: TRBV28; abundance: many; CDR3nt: TGTGCCAGTGTTCGGGGCACCGGGGAGCTGTTTTTT; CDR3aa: CASVRGTGELFF
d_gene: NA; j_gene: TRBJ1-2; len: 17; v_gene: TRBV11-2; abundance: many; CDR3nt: TGTGCCAGCAGCTCAACCCGCGGACAGCGAGCTAACTATGGCTACACCTTC; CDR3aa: CASSSTRGQRANYGYTF
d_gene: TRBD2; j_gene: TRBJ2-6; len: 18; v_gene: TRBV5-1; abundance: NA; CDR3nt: TGCGCCAGCAGCTGGGGGGGTAAGCAACTTACTGGGGCCAACGTCCTGACTTTC; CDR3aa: CASSWGGKQLTGANVLTF
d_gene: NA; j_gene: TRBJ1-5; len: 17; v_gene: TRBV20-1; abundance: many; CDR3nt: TGCAGTGCTTTAATCCCCTCGGGCAGGGCGGACAATCAGCCCCAGCATTTT; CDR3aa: CSALIPSGRADNQPQHF
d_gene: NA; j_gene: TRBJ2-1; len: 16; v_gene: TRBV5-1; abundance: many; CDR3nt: TGCGCCAGCAGCTTGGAAGCGTCTAGCGAGTACAATGAGCAGTTCTTC; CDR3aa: CASSLEASSEYNEQFF
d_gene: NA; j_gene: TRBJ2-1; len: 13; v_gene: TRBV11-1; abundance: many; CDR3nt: TGTGCCAGCAGCCTATACAGGGACAATGAGCAGTTCTTC; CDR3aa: CASSLYRDNEQFF
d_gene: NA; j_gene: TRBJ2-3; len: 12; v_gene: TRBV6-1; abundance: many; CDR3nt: TGTGCCAGCTTAGGTCTAGGGGATACGCAGTATTTT; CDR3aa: CASLGLGDTQYF
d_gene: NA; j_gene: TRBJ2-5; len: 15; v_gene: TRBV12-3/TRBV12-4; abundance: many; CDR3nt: TGTGCCAGCAGTTTCCGGGACTCAAGCCGGGAGACCCAGTACTTC; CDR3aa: CASSFRDSSRETQYF
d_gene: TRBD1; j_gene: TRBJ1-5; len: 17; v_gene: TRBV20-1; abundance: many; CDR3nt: TGCAGTGCTAGAGATAGCCAGGGGGCGCTTAGCAATCAGCCCCAGCATTTT; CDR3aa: CSARDSQGALSNQPQHF
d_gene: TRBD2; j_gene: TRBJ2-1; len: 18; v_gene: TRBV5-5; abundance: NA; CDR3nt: TGTGCCAGCAGCTTGACTAGCGGGGGGGTTGGGACGGTCAATGAGCAGTTCTTC; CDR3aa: CASSLTSGGVGTVNEQFF
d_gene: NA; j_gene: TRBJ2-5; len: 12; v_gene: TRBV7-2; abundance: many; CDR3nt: TGTGCCAGCAGCTCGACGGGAGAGACCCAGTACTTC; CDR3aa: CASSSTGETQYF
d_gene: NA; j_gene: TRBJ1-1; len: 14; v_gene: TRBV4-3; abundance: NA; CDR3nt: TGCGCCAGCACCGCCTGGGGGGTTAACACTGAAGCTTTCTTT; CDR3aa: CASTAWGVNTEAFF
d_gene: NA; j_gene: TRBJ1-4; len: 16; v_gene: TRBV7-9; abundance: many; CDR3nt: TGTGCCAGCAGCTCGAGGGGGAGGACAACTAATGAAAAACTGTTTTTT; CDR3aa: CASSSRGRTTNEKLFF
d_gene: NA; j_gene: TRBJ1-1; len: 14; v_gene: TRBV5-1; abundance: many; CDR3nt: TGCGCCAGCAGCTATGACAGTAGGAACACTGAAGCTTTCTTT; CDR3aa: CASSYDSRNTEAFF
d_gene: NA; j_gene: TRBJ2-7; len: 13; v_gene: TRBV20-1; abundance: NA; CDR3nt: TGCAGTGCTAGTTTTACGAGGTCGGCCGAGCAGTACTTC; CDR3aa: CSASFTRSAEQYF
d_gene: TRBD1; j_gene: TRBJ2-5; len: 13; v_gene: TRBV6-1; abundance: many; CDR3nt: TGTGCCAGCAGAAAACAGGGGTTGGAGACCCAGTACTTC; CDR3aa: CASRKQGLETQYF
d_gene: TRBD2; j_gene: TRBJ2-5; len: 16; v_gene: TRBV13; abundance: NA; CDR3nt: TGTGCCAGCAGCGACCCTAGCGGGGGACCCCAAGAGACCCAGTACTTC; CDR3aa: CASSDPSGGPQETQYF
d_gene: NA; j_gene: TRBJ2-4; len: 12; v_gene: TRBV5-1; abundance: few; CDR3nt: TGCGCCAGCAGCGCCGACGGAAACATTCAGTACTTC; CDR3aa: CASSADGNIQYF
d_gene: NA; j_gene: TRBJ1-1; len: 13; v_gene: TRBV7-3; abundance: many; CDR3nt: TGTGCCAGCAGCTTAAGTTTGATCTCTGAAGCTTTCTTT; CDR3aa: CASSLSLISEAFF
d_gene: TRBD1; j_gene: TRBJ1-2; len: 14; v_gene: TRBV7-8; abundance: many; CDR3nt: TGTGCCAGCAGCTTAGCCTCAGGGGGTGGCGGCTACACCTTC; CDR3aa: CASSLASGGGGYTF
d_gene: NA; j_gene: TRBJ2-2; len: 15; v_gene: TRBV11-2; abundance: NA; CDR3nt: TGTGCCAGCAGCTTACGGGTATCGGACACCGGGGAGCTTTTTTTT; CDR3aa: CASSLRVSDTGELFF
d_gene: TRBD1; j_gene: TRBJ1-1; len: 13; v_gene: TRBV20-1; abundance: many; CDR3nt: TGCAGTGCTCATGGACAGGGAGATACTGAAGCTTTCTTT; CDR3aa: CSAHGQGDTEAFF
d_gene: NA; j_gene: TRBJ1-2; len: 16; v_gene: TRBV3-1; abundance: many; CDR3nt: TGTGCCAGCAGCCAAGATCCTCGGACAAGCGGCTATGGCTACACCTTC; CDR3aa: CASSQDPRTSGYGYTF
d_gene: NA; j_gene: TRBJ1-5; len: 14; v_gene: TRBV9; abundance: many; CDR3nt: TGTGCCAGCATGATTTGTCGGGGCAATCAGCCCCAGCATTTT; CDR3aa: CASMICRGNQPQHF
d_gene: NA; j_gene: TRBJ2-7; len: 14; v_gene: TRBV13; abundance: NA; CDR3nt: TGTGCCAGCAGCTTATGGCAGGGGAGCTACGAGCAGTACTTC; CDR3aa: CASSLWQGSYEQYF
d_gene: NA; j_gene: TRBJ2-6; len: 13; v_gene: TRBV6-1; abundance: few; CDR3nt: TGTGCCAGCACTCCCTCTGGGGCCAACGTCCTGACTTTC; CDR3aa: CASTPSGANVLTF
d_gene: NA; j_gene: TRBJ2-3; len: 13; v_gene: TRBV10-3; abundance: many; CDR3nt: TGTGCCATCAGTGGTCTGGAAGAGGATACGCAGTATTTT; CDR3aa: CAISGLEEDTQYF
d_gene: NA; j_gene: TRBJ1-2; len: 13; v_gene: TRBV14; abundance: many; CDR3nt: TGTGCCAGCAGCCGACAGCCTAACTATGGCTACACCTTC; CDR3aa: CASSRQPNYGYTF
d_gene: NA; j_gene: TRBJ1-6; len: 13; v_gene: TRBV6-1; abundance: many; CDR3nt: TGTGCCAGCGGCTGGGGCGCCGATTCACCCCTCCACTTT; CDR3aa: CASGWGADSPLHF
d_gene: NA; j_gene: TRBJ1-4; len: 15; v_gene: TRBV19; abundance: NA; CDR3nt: TGTGCCAGTAGTATAAGAAGGACAGTTAATGAAAAACTGTTTTTT; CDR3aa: CASSIRRTVNEKLFF
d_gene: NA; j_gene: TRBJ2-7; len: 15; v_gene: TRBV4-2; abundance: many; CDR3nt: TGTGCCAGCAGCCTCCTCAGGGGCGCCTCCTACGAGCAGTACTTC; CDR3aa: CASSLLRGASYEQYF
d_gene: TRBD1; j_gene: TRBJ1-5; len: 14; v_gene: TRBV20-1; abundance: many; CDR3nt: TGCAGTGCTCTTCCAGGGGGCCTGGATCAGCCCCAGCATTTT; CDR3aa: CSALPGGLDQPQHF
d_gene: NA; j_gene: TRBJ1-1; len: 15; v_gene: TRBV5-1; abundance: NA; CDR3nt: TGCGCCAGCAGCCGGGGACGTGAGATGAACACTGAAGCTTTCTTT; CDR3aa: CASSRGREMNTEAFF
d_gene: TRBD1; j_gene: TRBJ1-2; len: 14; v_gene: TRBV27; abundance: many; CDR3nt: TGTGCCAGCAGTGCTACAGGGGGCGGTTATGGCTACACCTTC; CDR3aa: CASSATGGGYGYTF
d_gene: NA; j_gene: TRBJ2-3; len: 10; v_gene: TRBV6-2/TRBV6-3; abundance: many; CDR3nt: TGTGCCAGCAGTAAGAATACGCAGTATTTT; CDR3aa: CASSKNTQYF
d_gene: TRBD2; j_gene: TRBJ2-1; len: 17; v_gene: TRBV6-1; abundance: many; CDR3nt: TGTGCCAGCAGTCAGACTAGCGGGGGGAGCTCCTACAATGAGCAGTTCTTC; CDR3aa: CASSQTSGGSSYNEQFF
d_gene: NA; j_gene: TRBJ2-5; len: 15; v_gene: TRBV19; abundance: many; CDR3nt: TGTGCCAGTAGTAAGGCAAGGAAGTACCAAGAGACCCAGTACTTC; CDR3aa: CASSKARKYQETQYF